Below, one T cell receptor beta chain is given with its context. Its antigen is unknown. Repertoires were generated with immunoSEQ multiplex PCR, while TCRdb's copy carries only in-frame clones and drops some. This sample carries approximately 34,000 clones, approximately 70% of them seen once, and the ten largest clones take 40%. This sample stems from a study of T cells in tumors after PD-1 blockade. Overall study context: Patients had no prior checkpoint blockade, systemic immunosuppressants, or anti-cancer therapy within 4 weeks. Either cemiplimab 350 mg every 2 weeks or pembrolizumab 200 mg every 3 weeks was given. A subset received ongoing vismodegib 150 mg daily alongside anti-PD-1 therapy. Overall study findings and caveats: About 41% of tumor TCR clonotypes were also found in blood.

Per germline, CDR1 MNHEY and CDR2 SMNVEV (reference sequence). V lost 3 bases and J lost 3, with 8 bases in between. The CDR3 has 13 amino acids. The sample consisted of PBMCs, taken after anti-PD-1 treatment. This receptor was taken from a human donor with basal cell carcinoma. The rearrangement links TRBV27 to TRBJ1-1; D is perhaps TRBD1 (5 bases). The DNA of the CDR3 is TGTGCCAGCAGTTTTGGGGCGGACACTGAAGCTTTCTTT. It specifies CASSFGADTEAFF.